This is a list of T cell receptor beta chains from one sample in a study of T cell responses to AZD1222 COVID-19 vaccine. Profiling relied on immunoSEQ multiplex PCR, and the TCRdb table lists in-frame clones only, not all of them. In the table there are about 140,000 clones, 90% to 95% of which are singletons. This specimen consisted of peripheral blood, obtained 28 days after the second AZD1222 dose. The source of these receptors is an adult who received the AZD1222 COVID-19 vaccine. CDR3s include the opening cysteine and the closing phenylalanine or tryptophan. The order of the fields is D gene, J gene, V gene, CDR3 protein. The D gene is left open where the match is weak.

>.|TRBJ1-2|TRBV4-2
CASSPGVFNYGYTF
>.|TRBJ1-1|TRBV5-4
CASSLGGVYITEAFF
>.|TRBJ1-1|TRBV21-1
CASSKGTGLMNTEAFF
>.|TRBJ2-3|TRBV19
CASGVATQYF
>.|TRBJ2-5|TRBV12-3/TRBV12-4
CASRHHLQETQYF
>TRBD1|TRBJ1-5|TRBV28
CASSFSFLFRDRVLRPQHF
>.|TRBJ2-7|TRBV27
CASSSARFGEQYF
>.|TRBJ1-2|TRBV7-9
CASSSDYGYTF
>.|TRBJ1-1|TRBV29-1
CSVRGSPMNTEAFF
>TRBD1|TRBJ1-4|TRBV15
CATSRGPGQGRKLFF
>TRBD2|TRBJ2-7|TRBV7-8
CASSLSVGGGNPYEQYF
>.|TRBJ1-6|TRBV27
CASSLSLQGISPLHF
>.|TRBJ1-4|TRBV28
CASSPTGQQGEKLFF
>TRBD1|TRBJ1-1|TRBV29-1
CSATPGQLNTEAFF
>.|TRBJ1-5|TRBV7-8
CASRFDSLNQPQHF
>.|TRBJ2-3|TRBV7-2
CASSLRVGGSTDTQYF
>.|TRBJ2-3|TRBV27
CASYPLGGPSTDTQYF
>TRBD1|TRBJ1-1|TRBV9
CASSPVGTGRNTEAFF
>TRBD1|TRBJ1-6|TRBV30
CAWTGGYNSPLHF
>.|TRBJ2-2|TRBV3-1/TRBV3-2
CASSQALFGELFF
>.|TRBJ2-7|TRBV6-4
CASSVTAGASYEQYF
>.|TRBJ1-3|TRBV12-3/TRBV12-4
CASGPREGTIYF
>.|TRBJ2-5|TRBV25-1
CASSPDHRGETQYF
>.|TRBJ1-5|TRBV23-1
CASSPRLINQPQHF
>.|TRBJ1-2|TRBV7-2
CASSLAQVFYGYTF
>TRBD1|TRBJ2-1|TRBV5-6
CASSSIEGADYNEQFF
>.|TRBJ2-1|TRBV27
CASSRDFYNEQFF
>TRBD2|TRBJ2-3|TRBV7-9
CASSLIAGGPRNTQYF
>.|TRBJ2-3|TRBV7-2
CASSLSAQGTDTQYF
>.|TRBJ1-6|TRBV25-1
CASSGPLGSPLHF
>.|TRBJ1-2|TRBV7-2
CASSFLAAAYGYTF
>TRBD1|TRBJ2-6|TRBV6-5
CASSYEQGTGANVLTF
>.|TRBJ2-1|TRBV12-3/TRBV12-4
CASSPVAYNEQFF
>.|TRBJ2-7|TRBV13
CASSPQGGLADNPYEQYF
>.|TRBJ2-4|TRBV2
CASSPTRGSGRNIQYF
>TRBD1|TRBJ1-2|TRBV12-5
CASGWIGTASYTF
>.|TRBJ1-2|TRBV6-5
CASSYAQMGEGYTF
>TRBD2|TRBJ2-7|TRBV30
CAWGAGAGAYEQYF
>TRBD2|TRBJ2-5|TRBV19
CASSSGGGAWETQYF
>TRBD1|TRBJ2-1|TRBV12-3/TRBV12-4
CATQGGPYNEQFF
>TRBD2|TRBJ2-1|TRBV4-1
CASSQGSGGLYYEQFF
>TRBD1|TRBJ2-1|TRBV7-9
CASSPRQGIAYNEQFF
>.|TRBJ1-1|TRBV4-1
CASSQRENTEAFF
>TRBD1|TRBJ1-1|TRBV12-3/TRBV12-4
CASTQTGGTEAFF
>.|TRBJ2-2|TRBV30
CAWSVGELFF
>.|TRBJ2-2|TRBV2
CASSVDGANTGELFF
>.|TRBJ2-3|TRBV7-3
CASSLRADTQYF
>.|TRBJ2-3|TRBV7-8
CASSNPDTQYF
>.|TRBJ1-3|TRBV3-1/TRBV3-2
CASSQVRRDRSGNTIYF
>.|TRBJ1-4|TRBV15
CATSRQQGAVRFF
>.|TRBJ2-7|TRBV6-5
CATSGDIKPYEQYF